The sequence of this T cell receptor (beta chain) was determined in a study of CD4 T cell repertoires in COVID-19. Study-level results: Sharing of several most expanded SARS-CoV-2-reactive clonotypes across memory subsets suggested intraclonal diversification. Between about 6 and 28% of SARS-CoV-2 clonotypes also appeared in SARS-CoV and/or HKU1 spike cultures.

This clone is medium-sized. Its antigen is unidentified. Recombinant SARS-CoV-2 spike or nucleoprotein, presented by autologous monocytes, stimulated the CFSE-labeled cells. Mild-to-severe COVID-19 survivors were the donors. Trimming stripped 7 bases from V and 3 bases from J, with 18 bases between. This CDR3 is built from 15 residues. Germline V lookup: CDR1 LNHDA, CDR2 SQIVND (reference sequence). Only in-frame clones appear in the TCRdb table, and some are missing; sequencing was by immunoSEQ multiplex PCR. The sample shows approximately 1,400 clones, around 15% of them seen only once. The sequencing here drew on central memory CD4+ T cells, cultured in vitro, taken after recovery from COVID-19. The source of this sequence is a human donor who had COVID-19. The J gene is TRBJ1-2, the V gene TRBV19; D possibly corresponds to TRBD1 (6 bases). The DNA for the CDR3 is TGTGCCAGTAAAATAAGGGGGGCGCTGGACTATGGCTACACCTTC. It translates to CASKIRGALDYGYTF.